Presented here are 9 T cell receptor beta chains from one specimen sequenced in a study of technical replicates of blood from a few donors. Assay used: immunoSEQ multiplex PCR; TCRdb lists only in-frame clones, some missing. The table has nearly 95,000 clones, almost 97% seen once. Sequences were obtained from T cells isolated from PBMCs. Every receptor here comes from a human donor in good health.

This sequence joins TRBV7-2 and TRBJ1-1; D call uncertain. This CDR3 contains 16 residues. Germline V gives CDR1 SGHTA, CDR2 FQGNSA. V gave up 1 base and J gave up 0 bases, with 12 bases separating them. The chain's CDR3 is CASSLGGWSMNTEAFF. DNA of the CDR3: TGTGCCAGCAGCTTAGGAGGTTGGAGCATGAACACTGAAGCTTTCTTT.

The gene calls are TRBV6-1 and TRBJ2-5, with D possibly matching TRBD1 (5 bases). Deletions cut 5 bases from V and 0 bases from J, with 10 bases between. There are 14 residues in the CDR3. Germline-derived CDR1 and CDR2 are MNHNS and SASEGT. The CDR3 DNA reads TGTGCCAGCAGTTTTGGACAAAACCAAGAGACCCAGTACTTC. As protein: CASSFGQNQETQYF.

The chain combines TRBV7-9 with TRBJ2-3; 9 bases line up with TRBD1. The CDR3 is made up of 17 amino acids. The V gene's germline CDR1 is SEHNR and CDR2 FQNEAQ (reference sequence). After removal of 1 base from V and 6 bases from J, the junction contained 11 bases not matched to a gene. The CDR3 reads CASSLGTGGISTDTQYF. CDR3 coding DNA: TGTGCCAGCAGCTTAGGAACAGGGGGCATATCTACGGATACGCAGTATTTT.

The V and J genes are TRBV10-3 and TRBJ1-4; TRBD1 aligns across 8 bases. The CDR3 length is 13 residues. V gave up 6 bases and J gave up 6 bases; unmatched junction bases: 3. Germline V lookup: CDR1 ENHRY, CDR2 SYGVKD. This CDR3 reads CAIRDREYEKLFF. CDR3 nucleotide sequence: TGTGCCATCAGGGACAGGGAGTATGAAAAACTGTTTTTT.

This chain links TRBV5-4 with TRBJ2-1; D remains unclear. Germline V CDR1 and CDR2: SGHNT, YYREEE (reference sequence). V was shortened by 0 bases and J by 7 bases, with 8 bases between the two germline ends. The CDR3 totals 13 residues. CDR3 amino acids: CASSLGAANEQFF. The CDR3 DNA follows: TGTGCCAGCAGCTTGGGGGCAGCTAATGAGCAGTTCTTC.

The rearrangement uses TRBV11-3 and TRBJ2-1, with TRBD1 identical over 8 bases. Trimming cost V 5 bases and J 9 bases; bases outside gene matches: 12. The CDR3 totals 15 residues. Germline CDR1 reads SGHNT; CDR2 reads YENEEA. The CDR3 nucleotides read TGTGCCAGCAGCCCCGGACAGGGTATTAACAGTGAGCAGTTCTTC. Translation: CASSPGQGINSEQFF.

J is TRBJ1-4 and V is TRBV6-6; D may be TRBD1 (6 bases). V was trimmed by 5 bases and J by 8 bases, leaving 15 bases between them. Germline assignment: CDR1 MNHNY and CDR2 SVGAGI (reference sequence). The CDR3 runs to 14 residues. CDR3 amino acids: CASSPTGNNEKLFF. Written as DNA, the CDR3 is TGTGCCAGCAGTCCTACAGGGAATAACGAAAAACTGTTTTTT.

The rearrangement uses TRBV19 and TRBJ2-3; 7 positions match TRBD1. This CDR3 has 19 residues. Germline assignment: CDR1 LNHDA and CDR2 SQIVND (reference sequence). V shed 4 bases and J 3 bases; nucleotides not matched to a gene: 19. CDR3 loop: CASSRPKHRVSRGTDTQYF. CDR3 nucleotides: TGTGCCAGTAGTAGACCCAAACATAGGGTATCCAGGGGGACAGATACGCAGTATTTT.

The rearrangement links TRBV6-6 to TRBJ1-1, with a possible D match to TRBD1 (5 bases). Between the trimmed V and J ends, which lost 2 bases and 2 bases, there was a span of 6 bases. The CDR3 extends over 13 amino acids. Per the germline V gene, CDR1 is MNHNY and CDR2 is SVGAGI (reference sequence). CDR3 loop: CASSYRGNTEAFF. The DNA of the CDR3 is TGTGCCAGCAGTTACAGGGGAAACACTGAAGCTTTCTTT.